This TCR beta chain was captured in a study of vaccination effects on CD4 cells after COVID-19. Turning to this clone: The antigen is undetermined.

Whole-study results and caveats: Whether induced by infection or by vaccine, clones showed marked clonal contraction late after vaccination.

Ahead of sequencing, the ViraFEST assay grew antigen-specific CD4+ T cells using viral peptide pools. Having been cultured for around ten days, the cells underwent CD4+ T cell isolation. Participants got two doses of BNT162b2 or mRNA-1273 vaccine. Data came from immunoSEQ multiplex PCR; TCRdb stores just in-frame clones and leaves some out. The table includes about 61,000 clones, around 73% detected once. The CDR3 covers 16 residues. V lost 5 bases and J 0 bases, leaving 15 bases between the germline ends. Germline values: CDR1 SGHTA, CDR2 FQGNSA. V gene TRBV7-2 combines with J gene TRBJ2-3; D might be TRBD1 or TRBD2, each matching 6 bases. Sequenced material: CD4+ T cells from PBMCs cultured with HCoV-229E spike peptides, taken after COVID-19 vaccination. The source of this sequence is a human donor who received a COVID-19 vaccine. CDR3: CASSPLGGLSTDTQYF. Here the CDR3 DNA reads TGTGCCAGCAGCCCCCTAGGGGGACTGAGCACAGATACGCAGTATTTT.